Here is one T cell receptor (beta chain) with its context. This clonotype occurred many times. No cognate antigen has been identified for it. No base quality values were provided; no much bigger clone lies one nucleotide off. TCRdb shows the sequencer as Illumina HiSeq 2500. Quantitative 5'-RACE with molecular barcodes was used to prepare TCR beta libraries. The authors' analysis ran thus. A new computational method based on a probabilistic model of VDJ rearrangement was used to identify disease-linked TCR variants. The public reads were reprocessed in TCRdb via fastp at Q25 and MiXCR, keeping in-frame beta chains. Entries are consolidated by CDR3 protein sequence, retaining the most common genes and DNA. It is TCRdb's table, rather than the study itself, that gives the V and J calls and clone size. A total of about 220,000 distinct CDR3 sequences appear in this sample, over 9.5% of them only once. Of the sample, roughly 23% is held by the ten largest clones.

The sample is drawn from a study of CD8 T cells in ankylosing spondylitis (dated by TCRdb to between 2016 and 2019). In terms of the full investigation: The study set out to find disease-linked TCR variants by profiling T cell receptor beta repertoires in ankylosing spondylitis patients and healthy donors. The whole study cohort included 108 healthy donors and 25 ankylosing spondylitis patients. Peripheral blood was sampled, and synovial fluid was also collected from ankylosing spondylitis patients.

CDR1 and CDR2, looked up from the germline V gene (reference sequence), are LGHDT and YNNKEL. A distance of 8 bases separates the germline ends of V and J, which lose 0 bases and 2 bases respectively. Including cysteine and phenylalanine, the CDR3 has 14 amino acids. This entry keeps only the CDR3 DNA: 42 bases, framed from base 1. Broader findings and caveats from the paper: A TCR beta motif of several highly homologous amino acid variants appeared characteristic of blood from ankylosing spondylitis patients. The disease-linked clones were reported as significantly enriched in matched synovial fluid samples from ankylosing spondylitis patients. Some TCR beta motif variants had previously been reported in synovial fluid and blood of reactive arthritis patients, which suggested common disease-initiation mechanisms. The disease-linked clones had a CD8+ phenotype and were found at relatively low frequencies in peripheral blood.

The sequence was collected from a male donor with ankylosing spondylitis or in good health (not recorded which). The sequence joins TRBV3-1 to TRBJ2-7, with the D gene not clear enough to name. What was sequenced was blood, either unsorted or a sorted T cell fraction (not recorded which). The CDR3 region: CASSQEADTYEQYF. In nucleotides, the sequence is TGTGCCAGCAGCCAAGAGGCTGATACCTACGAGCAGTACTTC.